This TCR beta chain came from a study of Tregs in tolerant kidney transplant recipients. Regarding the study as a whole: The most relevant donor-specific Treg TCRbeta repertoire apparently came from expansion with activated donor B cells.

Comments on this clone: Antigen specificity is unknown. The read finishes 3 residues shy of the CDR3 end, and the germline J gene is used to complete it.

V was shortened by 9 bases and J by 2 bases, with 19 bases between the two germline ends. The CDR3 runs 15 residues. Looked up from germline, CDR1 is LNHNV and CDR2 is YYDKDF (reference sequence). Recipients received nonmyeloablative bone marrow transplants from related graft donors, with transient mixed chimerism. TCRdb's table, derived via immunoSEQ multiplex PCR, lists solely in-frame clones and lacks some. Here the sample table reports 20,000 to 30,000 clones. The sample consisted of CD4+ T cells from blood (PBMCs), taken 6 months after the transplant. This chain joins TRBV15 and TRBJ2-5, with D possibly TRBD2 on 6 matching bases. The origin of this receptor is a human patient who received a combined kidney and bone marrow transplant. Some of these T cells may belong to the graft donor. CDR3 in amino acids: CATRFGTFQQETQYF. The part of the CDR3 DNA that was read is TGTGCCACTAGATTCGGGACTTTCCAACAAGAGACC.